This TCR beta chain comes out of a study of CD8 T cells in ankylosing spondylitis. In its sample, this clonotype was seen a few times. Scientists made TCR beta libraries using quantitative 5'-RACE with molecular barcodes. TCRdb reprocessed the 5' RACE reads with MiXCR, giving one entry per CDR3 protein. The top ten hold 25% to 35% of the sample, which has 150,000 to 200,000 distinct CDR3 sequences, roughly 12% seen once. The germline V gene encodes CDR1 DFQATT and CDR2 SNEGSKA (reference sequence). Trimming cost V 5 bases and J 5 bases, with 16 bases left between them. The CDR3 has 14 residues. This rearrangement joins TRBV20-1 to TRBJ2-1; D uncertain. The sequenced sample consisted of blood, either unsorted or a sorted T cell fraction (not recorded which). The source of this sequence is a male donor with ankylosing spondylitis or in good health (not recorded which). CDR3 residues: CSADPGAINNEQFF. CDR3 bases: TGCAGTGCTGACCCTGGAGCTATTAACAATGAGCAGTTCTTC.